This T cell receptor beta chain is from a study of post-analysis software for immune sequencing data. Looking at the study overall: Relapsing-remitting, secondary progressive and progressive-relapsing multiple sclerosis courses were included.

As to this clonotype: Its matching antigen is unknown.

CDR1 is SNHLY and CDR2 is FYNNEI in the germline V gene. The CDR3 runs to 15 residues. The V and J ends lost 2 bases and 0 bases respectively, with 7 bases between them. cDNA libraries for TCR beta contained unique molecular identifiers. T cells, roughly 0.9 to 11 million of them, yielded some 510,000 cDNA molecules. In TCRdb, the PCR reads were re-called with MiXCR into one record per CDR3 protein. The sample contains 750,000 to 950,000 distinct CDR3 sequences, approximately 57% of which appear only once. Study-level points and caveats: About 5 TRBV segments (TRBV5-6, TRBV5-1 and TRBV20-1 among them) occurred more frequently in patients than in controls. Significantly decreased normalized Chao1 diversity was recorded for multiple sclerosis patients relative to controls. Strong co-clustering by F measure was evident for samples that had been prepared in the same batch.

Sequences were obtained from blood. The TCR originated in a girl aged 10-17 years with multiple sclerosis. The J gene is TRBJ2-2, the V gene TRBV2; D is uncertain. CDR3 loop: CASSEQAANTGELFF. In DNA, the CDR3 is TGTGCCAGCAGTGAACAAGCCGCGAACACCGGGGAGCTGTTTTTT.